A selection of T cell receptor beta chains follows, all from one sample in a study of blood T cells in healthy people across ages. TCRdb ran MiXCR on the 5' RACE reads and lists one entry per CDR3 protein. The data contain under 950,000 distinct CDR3 sequences, about 20% of them singletons. The material sequenced was blood. These TCRs come from a man aged 65 to 85 in good health. CDR3s include the opening cysteine and the closing phenylalanine or tryptophan. The order of the fields is D gene, J gene, V gene, clone size, CDR3 DNA, CDR3 protein. A D gene is named only where the DNA matches it firmly. Some rows mark clone size as missing; the rest say once, few, many or name a class of expanded clone.

D gene: -
J gene: TRBJ1-2
V gene: TRBV28
clone size: -
CDR3 DNA: TGTGCCAGCAGGACACCTGGGGGCGCTTTCTATGGCTACACCTTC
CDR3 protein: CASRTPGGAFYGYTF

D gene: TRBD2
J gene: TRBJ2-2
V gene: TRBV18
clone size: -
CDR3 DNA: TGTGCCAGCTCAACGATAGCGGGAGACACCGGGGAGCTGTTTTTT
CDR3 protein: CASSTIAGDTGELFF

D gene: -
J gene: TRBJ1-1
V gene: TRBV19
clone size: -
CDR3 DNA: TGTGCCAGTAAACCGACAGTCCTGAACACTGAAGCGTTCTTT
CDR3 protein: CASKPTVLNTEAFF

D gene: -
J gene: TRBJ2-3
V gene: TRBV5-6
clone size: few
CDR3 DNA: TGTGCCAGCTGCCGCCCAGGGGTCGATACGCAGTATTTT
CDR3 protein: CASCRPGVDTQYF

D gene: -
J gene: TRBJ1-2
V gene: TRBV20-1
clone size: -
CDR3 DNA: TGCAGTGCTAGTAAGGACAGAACCGCTAACTATGGCTACACCTTC
CDR3 protein: CSASKDRTANYGYTF

D gene: -
J gene: TRBJ2-3
V gene: TRBV4-2
clone size: -
CDR3 DNA: TGTGCCAGCAGCCCCCTCGCGATGGGGAACGGCGCAGATACGCAGTATTTT
CDR3 protein: CASSPLAMGNGADTQYF

D gene: -
J gene: TRBJ1-1
V gene: TRBV12-5
clone size: -
CDR3 DNA: TGTGCTAGTGGACAAGGGACGGCGAACACTGAAGCTTTCTTT
CDR3 protein: CASGQGTANTEAFF

D gene: -
J gene: TRBJ2-1
V gene: TRBV19
clone size: -
CDR3 DNA: TGTGCCAGTAGTAATCTAGCAGCCTCGATCTATGAGCAGTTCTTC
CDR3 protein: CASSNLAASIYEQFF

D gene: TRBD1
J gene: TRBJ2-5
V gene: TRBV20-1
clone size: -
CDR3 DNA: TGCAGTGCCACTGTGACAGGGGGCATAGAGACCCAGTACTTC
CDR3 protein: CSATVTGGIETQYF

D gene: TRBD1
J gene: TRBJ2-3
V gene: TRBV11-2
clone size: -
CDR3 DNA: TGTGCCAGCACCCGGGACAGGACCACAGATACGCAGTATTTT
CDR3 protein: CASTRDRTTDTQYF

D gene: -
J gene: TRBJ2-1
V gene: TRBV7-8
clone size: few
CDR3 DNA: TGTGCCAGCAGCTTCGGGGGCGTGGTATCCTACAATGAGCAGTTCTTC
CDR3 protein: CASSFGGVVSYNEQFF

D gene: -
J gene: TRBJ1-4
V gene: TRBV10-3
clone size: -
CDR3 DNA: TGTGCCATCAGTGAGGCAGGAACTAATGAAAAACTGTTTTTT
CDR3 protein: CAISEAGTNEKLFF

D gene: -
J gene: TRBJ1-2
V gene: TRBV6-1
clone size: -
CDR3 DNA: TGTGCCAGCAGAGAAGGGGCGGGGAATGGCTACACCTTC
CDR3 protein: CASREGAGNGYTF

D gene: -
J gene: TRBJ1-4
V gene: TRBV11-1
clone size: few
CDR3 DNA: TGTGCCAGCAGCTTAGACGGTCGGAGGATGGAACTGTTTTTT
CDR3 protein: CASSLDGRRMELFF

D gene: -
J gene: TRBJ2-5
V gene: TRBV11-2
clone size: -
CDR3 DNA: TGTGCCAGCAGCTTGGGGGTCAAAGAGACCCAGTACTTC
CDR3 protein: CASSLGVKETQYF

D gene: -
J gene: TRBJ1-1
V gene: TRBV12-3/TRBV12-4
clone size: -
CDR3 DNA: TGTGCCAGCACCCGCGGGGCGGCTTCCCAAGCTTCCTTT
CDR3 protein: CASTRGAASQASF

D gene: -
J gene: TRBJ2-2
V gene: TRBV7-2
clone size: -
CDR3 DNA: TGTGCCAGCAGCTTACAAGGGGCCGTCGGGGAGCTGTTTTTT
CDR3 protein: CASSLQGAVGELFF

D gene: -
J gene: TRBJ1-5
V gene: TRBV6-6
clone size: -
CDR3 DNA: TGTGCCAGCAGTTACTTACGAGGGGTTTCGGACCAGCATTTT
CDR3 protein: CASSYLRGVSDQHF

D gene: TRBD2
J gene: TRBJ2-7
V gene: TRBV20-1
clone size: few
CDR3 DNA: TGCAGTGCTAGAGAGAGGAGCGGGGGTCATGCCTACGAGCAGTACTTC
CDR3 protein: CSARERSGGHAYEQYF

D gene: TRBD2
J gene: TRBJ2-1
V gene: TRBV18
clone size: -
CDR3 DNA: TGTGCCAGCTCAAAACCCGGGGAACTAGCGGGAGCCAATGAGCAGTTCTTC
CDR3 protein: CASSKPGELAGANEQFF

D gene: TRBD1
J gene: TRBJ1-5
V gene: TRBV3-1
clone size: -
CDR3 DNA: TGTGCCAGCAGCCCAGGGGGGGTGCTCAATCAGCCCCAGCATTTT
CDR3 protein: CASSPGGVLNQPQHF

D gene: TRBD1
J gene: TRBJ2-3
V gene: TRBV10-3
clone size: few
CDR3 DNA: TGTGCCATCAGTGATCCGACAGGGTACGGTTCAGATACGCAGTATTTT
CDR3 protein: CAISDPTGYGSDTQYF

D gene: -
J gene: TRBJ1-3
V gene: TRBV28
clone size: -
CDR3 DNA: TGTGCCAGCAGTTTTAATACAGGGAGCTCTGAAAACACCATATATTTT
CDR3 protein: CASSFNTGSSENTIYF

D gene: -
J gene: TRBJ1-6
V gene: TRBV12-3/TRBV12-4
clone size: -
CDR3 DNA: TGTGCCAGCAGTCCTAGTGCATGGGGAGGTAATTCACCCCTCCACTTT
CDR3 protein: CASSPSAWGGNSPLHF

D gene: -
J gene: TRBJ2-1
V gene: TRBV4-3
clone size: -
CDR3 DNA: TGCGCCAGCAGCCAAGAAGTAGCGGTCGATGAGCAGTTCTTC
CDR3 protein: CASSQEVAVDEQFF

D gene: -
J gene: TRBJ2-1
V gene: TRBV11-3
clone size: few
CDR3 DNA: TGTGCCAGCAGCTTAGACCTCCCGGGAAGGGGGCAGTTCTTC
CDR3 protein: CASSLDLPGRGQFF

D gene: -
J gene: TRBJ1-4
V gene: TRBV7-9
clone size: few
CDR3 DNA: TGTGCCAGCAGGTCCGTTTCCGTAAATGAAAAACTGTTTTTT
CDR3 protein: CASRSVSVNEKLFF

D gene: -
J gene: TRBJ2-7
V gene: TRBV10-3
clone size: medium-sized
CDR3 DNA: TGTGCCATCAGTGTGATAAAGGGGGATCACTACGAGCAGTACTTC
CDR3 protein: CAISVIKGDHYEQYF

D gene: TRBD1
J gene: TRBJ2-5
V gene: TRBV5-6
clone size: -
CDR3 DNA: TGTGCCAGCAGCTTGCCCCAGGGGGCTTGGGAGACCCAGTACTTC
CDR3 protein: CASSLPQGAWETQYF

D gene: TRBD2
J gene: TRBJ2-4
V gene: TRBV20-1
clone size: -
CDR3 DNA: TGCAGTGCTAGACTCTCTAGCGGGGGCCTGAACATTCAGTACTTC
CDR3 protein: CSARLSSGGLNIQYF

D gene: TRBD2
J gene: TRBJ2-2
V gene: TRBV12-3/TRBV12-4
clone size: few
CDR3 DNA: TGTGCCAGCAGTTTCCCTCTTAGCGGGGAGAACACCGGGGAGCTGTTTTTT
CDR3 protein: CASSFPLSGENTGELFF

D gene: -
J gene: TRBJ2-7
V gene: TRBV23-1
clone size: -
CDR3 DNA: TGCGCCGGAAGACAAGCCTACGAGCAGTACTTC
CDR3 protein: CAGRQAYEQYF